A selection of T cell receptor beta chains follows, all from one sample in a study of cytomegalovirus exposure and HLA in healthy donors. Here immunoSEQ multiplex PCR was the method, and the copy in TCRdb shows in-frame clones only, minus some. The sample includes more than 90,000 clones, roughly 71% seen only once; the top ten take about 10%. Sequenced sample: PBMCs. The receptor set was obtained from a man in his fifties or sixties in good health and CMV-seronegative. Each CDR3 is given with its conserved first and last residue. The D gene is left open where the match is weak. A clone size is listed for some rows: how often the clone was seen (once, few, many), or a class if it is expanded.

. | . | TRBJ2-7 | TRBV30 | CAWSRSGEEQYF | TGTGCCTGGAGTAGATCTGGGGAGGAGCAGTACTTC
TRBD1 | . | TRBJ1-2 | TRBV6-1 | CASSSRGQGGGYTF | TGTGCCAGCAGTTCGAGGGGACAGGGTGGTGGCTACACCTTC
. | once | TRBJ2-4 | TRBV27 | CASRTLKNIQYF | TGTGCCAGCCGGACTTTAAAAAACATTCAGTACTTC
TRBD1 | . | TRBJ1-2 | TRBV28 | CASSPFRTGPYSYGYTF | TGTGCCAGCAGTCCATTCCGGACAGGCCCCTATTCCTATGGCTACACCTTC
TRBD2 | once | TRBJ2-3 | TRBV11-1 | CASSLERFPGGGRGDTQYF | TGTGCCAGCAGCTTAGAACGTTTCCCAGGCGGGGGGCGCGGAGATACGCAGTATTTT
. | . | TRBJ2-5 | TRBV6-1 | CASPEPGLQETQYF | TGTGCCAGCCCCGAGCCGGGACTGCAAGAGACCCAGTACTTC
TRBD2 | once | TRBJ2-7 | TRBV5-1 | CASSLAAGEWYEQYF | TGCGCCAGCAGCTTGGCGGCGGGAGAATGGTACGAGCAGTACTTC
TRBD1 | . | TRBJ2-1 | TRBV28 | CASRRTGGYNEQFF | TGTGCCAGCAGAAGGACAGGGGGCTACAATGAGCAGTTCTTC
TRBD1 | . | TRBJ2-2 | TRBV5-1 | CASSSTGGNTGELFF | TGCGCCAGCAGCTCGACAGGGGGAAACACCGGGGAGCTGTTTTTT
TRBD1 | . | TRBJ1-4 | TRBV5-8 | CASSLGQGAGVEKLFF | TGTGCCAGCAGCTTGGGACAGGGGGCAGGAGTTGAAAAACTGTTTTTT
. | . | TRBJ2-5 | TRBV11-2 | CASSLPRQTELQETQYF | TGTGCCAGCAGCCTACCCCGTCAGACAGAACTCCAAGAGACCCAGTACTTC
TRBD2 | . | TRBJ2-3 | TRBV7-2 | CASSSTSGTVTDTQYF | TGTGCCAGCAGCTCCACTAGCGGGACAGTCACAGATACGCAGTATTTT
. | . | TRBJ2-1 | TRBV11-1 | CASSRGTGTEQFF | TGTGCCAGCAGTAGAGGAACCGGGACAGAGCAGTTCTTC
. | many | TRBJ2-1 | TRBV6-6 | CASSYYPRINEQFF | TGTGCCAGCAGTTATTACCCGAGGATCAATGAGCAGTTCTTC
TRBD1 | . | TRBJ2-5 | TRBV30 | CAWRPGTGAKTQYF | TGTGCCTGGCGTCCCGGGACAGGGGCCAAGACCCAGTACTTC
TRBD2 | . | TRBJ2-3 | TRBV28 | CASRRSGGPDTQYF | TGTGCCAGCAGAAGAAGCGGGGGGCCAGATACGCAGTATTTT
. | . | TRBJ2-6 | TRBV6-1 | CASSEPGEPGANVLTF | TGTGCCAGCAGTGAACCGGGGGAACCTGGGGCCAACGTCCTGACTTTC
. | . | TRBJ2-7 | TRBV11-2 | CASSPAQPSYEQYF | TGTGCCAGCAGCCCCGCACAGCCGAGCTACGAGCAGTACTTC
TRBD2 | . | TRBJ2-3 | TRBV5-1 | CASSLAWRGTSTDTQYF | TGCGCCAGCAGCTTGGCCTGGCGGGGGACCAGCACAGATACGCAGTATTTT
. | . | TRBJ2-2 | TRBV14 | CASSQFGTLNSLTGELFF | TGTGCCAGCAGCCAGTTCGGGACTCTAAACTCTCTCACCGGGGAGCTGTTTTTT